What follows are 12 T cell receptor beta chains derived from one specimen sequenced in a study of blood T cell repertoires in COVID-19. Only in-frame clones appear in the TCRdb table, and some are missing; sequencing was by immunoSEQ multiplex PCR. The sample lists roughly 230,000 clones, roughly 80% occurring once. The sequencing sample was made of peripheral blood. These receptors came from a woman in her forties or fifties with acute or convalescent COVID-19.

The V and J genes are TRBV7-9 and TRBJ1-5, with 7 bases lining up with TRBD1. Germline V gene data show CDR1 as SEHNR and CDR2 as FQNEAQ (reference sequence). V lost 4 bases to trimming and J lost 4 bases; unmatched junction nucleotides: 7. This CDR3 is 15 amino acids long. In nucleotides, the CDR3 is TGTGCCAGCAGCTCCGGGACAGCCATGAATCAGCCCCAGCATTTT. Amino acid sequence: CASSSGTAMNQPQHF.

This chain joins TRBV27 and TRBJ2-6, with D possibly TRBD2 on 5 matching bases. The V gene lost 6 bases and the J gene lost 0 bases, with 18 bases spanning the gap. This CDR3 has 18 amino acids. Germline CDR1 MNHEY, CDR2 SMNVEV (reference sequence). Here the CDR3 DNA reads TGTGCCAGCAGCCCTTGGGAGCGGAGTTCCTCTGGGGCCAACGTCCTGACTTTC. Amino acid sequence: CASSPWERSSSGANVLTF.

The chain combines TRBV7-6 with TRBJ2-1; a weak D match, TRBD1 (6 bases). CDR1 and CDR2 from the germline V gene are SGHVS and FNYEAQ. Deletions cut 4 bases from V and 5 bases from J, with 15 bases between. This CDR3 is built from 15 residues. The DNA for the CDR3 is TGTGCCAGCAGCTCTAGACTTGACAGGAACAATGAGCAGTTCTTC. Translated, it gives CASSSRLDRNNEQFF.

This clone was counted only a few times. The chain couples TRBV7-9 to TRBJ2-6; 7 bases are a match to TRBD1. The germline V gene encodes CDR1 SEHNR and CDR2 FQNEAQ (reference sequence). The CDR3 length is 18 residues. V gave up 5 bases and J gave up 0 bases; unmatched junction bases: 10. CDR3 sequence (DNA): TGTGCCAGCAGCCCTGGGGACAGACTCAGCTCTGGGGCCAACGTCCTGACTTTC. Protein sequence: CASSPGDRLSSGANVLTF.

The V call is TRBV30, the J call TRBJ2-7; D uncertain. The germline V gene has CDR1 GTSNPN and CDR2 SVGIG (reference sequence). V lost 3 bases to trimming and J lost 0 bases, with 9 bases between them. The CDR3 sequence is 13 residues long. The CDR3 loop is CAWSEAASYEQYF. CDR3 sequence (DNA): TGTGCCTGGAGCGAGGCGGCCTCCTACGAGCAGTACTTC.

The chain couples TRBV28 to TRBJ1-1; 12 positions agree with TRBD1. After removal of 6 bases from V and 3 bases from J, the junction contained 5 bases not matched to a gene. Germline lookup yields CDR1 MDHEN and CDR2 SYDVKM. The CDR3 sequence is 15 residues long. Here the CDR3 reads CASRGQGAVDTEAFF. CDR3 bases: TGTGCCAGCAGGGGACAGGGGGCGGTGGACACTGAAGCTTTCTTT.

The chain employs TRBV2 and TRBJ2-1, with 10 nucleotides matching TRBD2. J was trimmed by 9 bases and V by 10 bases; bases with no gene match: 15. Per the germline V gene, CDR1 is SNHLY and CDR2 is FYNNEI. CDR3 length equals 15 residues. The CDR3 is CATSRSASGSGEQFF. CDR3 in DNA: TGTGCCACAAGCAGGTCGGCTAGCGGGAGCGGTGAGCAGTTCTTC.

The gene calls are TRBV28 and TRBJ1-2; 7 bases fit TRBD1. Germline V gene lookup returns CDR1 MDHEN and CDR2 SYDVKM. The J segment lost 4 bases and the V segment lost 3 bases, leaving 11 bases of the junction unmatched. This CDR3 has 16 residues. In DNA, the CDR3 is TGTGCCAGCAGTTTCCCACAGGGCGACAGGGCCTATGGCTACACCTTC. This translates into CASSFPQGDRAYGYTF.

V is TRBV4-1 and J is TRBJ1-4, with D uncertain. Germline lookup yields CDR1 MGHRA and CDR2 YSYEKL. Trimming stripped 5 bases from V and 5 bases from J, with 15 bases between. The CDR3 has 15 residues. CDR3 in DNA: TGCGCCAGCAGCTCCCCGGGAGAAGCAAATGAAAAACTGTTTTTT. This translates into CASSSPGEANEKLFF.

Of note for this clone: At the DNA level, this CDR3 is encoded by other sequences in the same sample as well. V usage is TRBV19 and J usage is TRBJ1-2, with 8 bases lining up with TRBD1. The CDR3 contains 13 residues. CDR1 is LNHDA and CDR2 is SQIVND in the germline V gene (reference sequence). V trimming: 6 bases; J trimming: 6 bases; junction bases outside the gene matches: 6. Written as DNA, the CDR3 is TGTGCCAGTAGCAGTACAGGGGGGGATGGCTACACCTTC. This translates into CASSSTGGDGYTF.

The chain couples TRBV10-3 to TRBJ1-2, with 7 bases that match TRBD1. CDR1 is ENHRY and CDR2 is SYGVKD in the germline V gene. The CDR3 runs to 16 residues. V lost 5 bases and J lost 3; bases outside the gene matches: 12. The CDR3 sequence is CAISSRQGRGDYGYTF. For the CDR3, the DNA is TGTGCCATCAGTTCAAGACAGGGTCGGGGTGACTATGGCTACACCTTC.

The chain couples TRBV2 to TRBJ2-7; 7 bases align to TRBD2. Germline-derived CDR1 and CDR2 are SNHLY and FYNNEI. The CDR3 has 13 residues. After removal of 6 bases from V and 6 bases from J, the junction contained 8 bases not matched to a gene. The CDR3 bases are TGTGCCAGCAGCGCTTCACTAGCGTTCGAGCAGTACTTC. Its protein is CASSASLAFEQYF. Filled out from reference TRBV2 and TRBJ2-7, the complete variable domain reads EPEVTQTPSHQVTQMGQEVILRCVPISNHLYFYWYRQILGQKVEFLVSFYNNEISEKSEIFDDQFSVERPDGSNFTLKIRSTKLEDSAMYFCASSASLAFEQYFGPGTRLTVT.